This TCR beta chain was sequenced for a study of blood T cells in healthy people across ages. At least ten counts were recorded for this clonotype. Together with a sample-barcoded 5' primer, a J-beta primer mix was included in a second PCR lasting roughly 6 to 12 cycles. Each cDNA molecule was tagged by a template-switch adaptor with 12 random nucleotides. One entry per CDR3 protein results from TCRdb running MiXCR on the 5' RACE reads. The data hold about 840,000 distinct CDR3 sequences, with just under 30% observed a single time. This sample also belongs to another study, concerning T cells of mothers and their children. That source notes: Detection of persistent microchimeric T cell clones did not occur.

Sequencing was done on a sample of blood. This clonotype was obtained from a woman aged 40-49 years in good health.

CDR3 DNA: TGCAGCGTTGAGGAGTTCAGGGGGCGGACCAGAAACTATGGCTACACCTTC. Its translation is CSVEEFRGRTRNYGYTF. The genes are TRBV29-1 and TRBJ1-2; 8 positions match TRBD1. J lost 2 bases, V lost 3 bases, and 14 bases had no gene match. The CDR3 has 17 residues. Germline-derived CDR1 and CDR2 are SQVTM and ANQGSEA.